A single sample gave rise to the 22 T cell receptor beta chains below, sequenced in a study of cytomegalovirus exposure and HLA in healthy donors. It was with 60 Vbeta and 13 Jbeta primers that the PCR ran. Profiling relied on immunoSEQ multiplex PCR, and the TCRdb table lists in-frame clones only, not all of them. Of approximately 120,000 clones in the sample, 17% are singletons; the top ten hold roughly 2.7%. Sequencing was carried out using PBMCs. The receptors originated from a female donor in good health and CMV-seropositive.

This clone has more than one count but fewer than ten. The rearrangement links TRBV4-1 to TRBJ1-2; possible D gene TRBD1, 6 bases. The CDR3 spans 14 residues. Deletions cut 4 bases from V and 0 bases from J, with 9 bases between. Germline V gene data show CDR1 as MGHRA and CDR2 as YSYEKL. The CDR3: CASSRQDTNYGYTF. For the CDR3, the DNA is TGCGCCAGCAGCCGACAGGACACTAACTATGGCTACACCTTC.

This clone has a handful of counts. J is TRBJ2-5 and V is TRBV19, with 15 bases that match TRBD2. Trimming at V came to 5 bases and at J to 4 bases, leaving 8 bases not matched to a gene. The CDR3 is made up of 17 amino acids. Per the germline V gene, CDR1 is LNHDA and CDR2 is SQIVND (reference sequence). DNA of the CDR3: TGTGCCAGTAGTTCCTGGACTAGCGGGAGGGCCACAGAGACCCAGTACTTC. It yields the protein CASSSWTSGRATETQYF.

CDR3 bases: TGTGCCAGCAGCTTGGTAGACAATGAGCAGTTCTTC. It codes for CASSLVDNEQFF. This chain joins TRBV7-9 and TRBJ2-1; D unresolved. The germline V gene encodes CDR1 SEHNR and CDR2 FQNEAQ (reference sequence). The V gene lost 3 bases and the J gene lost 5 bases, with 5 bases spanning the gap. The length of the CDR3 is 12 residues. The full variable domain, in which reference TRBV7-9 and TRBJ2-1 provide the parts outside the CDR3, is DTGVSQNPRHKITKRGQNVTFRCDPISEHNRLYWYRQTLGQGPEFLTYFQNEAQLEKSRLLSDRFSAERPKGSFSTLEIQRTEQGDSAMYLCASSLVDNEQFFGPGTRLTVL.

In this sample, this clone turned up a few times. The chain recombines TRBV4-3 with TRBJ1-2; tentatively, D is TRBD1 (5 bases). V dropped 4 bases and J dropped 8 bases, with 14 bases sitting between them. Germline lookup yields CDR1 LGHNA and CDR2 YSLEER. The CDR3 is made up of 13 amino acids. CDR3 loop: CASSLQGARGYTF. In DNA form, the CDR3 reads TGCGCCAGCAGCCTGCAGGGTGCGAGGGGCTACACCTTC.

This clone was detected only a few times. The chain employs TRBV6-5 and TRBJ1-5; D ambiguous. CDR1 MNHEY and CDR2 SVGAGI come from the germline V gene. The CDR3 contains 12 residues. V lost 4 bases and J lost 6, with 7 bases in between. CDR3 loop: CASSSEGQPQHF. For the CDR3, the DNA is TGTGCCAGCAGTTCCGAGGGTCAGCCCCAGCATTTT.

The rearrangement links TRBV5-1 to TRBJ2-2; D uncertain. V lost 0 bases and J lost 1, with 4 bases in between. The CDR3 runs 14 residues. Germline assignment: CDR1 SGHRS and CDR2 YFSETQ. CDR3 sequence (DNA): TGCGCCAGCAGCTTGGCCCAGAACACCGGGGAGCTGTTTTTT. Translating gives CASSLAQNTGELFF.

The chain has TRBV5-1 and TRBJ2-7; TRBD1 is a possible D gene (6 bases). This CDR3 spans 15 amino acids. V was pared by 0 bases and J by 3 bases, with 13 bases between. The germline gives CDR1 SGHRS, CDR2 YFSETQ. The CDR3 here is CASSLEDSTLYEQYF. In DNA, the CDR3 is TGCGCCAGCAGCTTGGAGGACAGCACCCTCTACGAGCAGTACTTC.

J is TRBJ1-1 and V is TRBV19; D not resolved. V lost 7 bases and J lost 1, with 13 bases in between. Germline CDR1 is LNHDA and CDR2 is SQIVND (reference sequence). The length of the CDR3 is 14 residues. The DNA of the CDR3 is TGTGCCAGTATTAACAGTATTTCGAACACTGAAGCTTTCTTT. As protein: CASINSISNTEAFF.

This clone was counted only a few times. This chain connects TRBV4-2 to TRBJ2-2; D not certain. Trimming took 4 bases from V and 6 from J, leaving 9 bases between them. Germline lookup yields CDR1 LGHNA and CDR2 YNFKEQ. CDR3 size: 13 residues. This CDR3 reads CASSPVQAGELFF. Here the CDR3 DNA reads TGTGCCAGCAGCCCAGTCCAGGCCGGGGAGCTGTTTTTT.

The J gene is TRBJ2-3, the V gene TRBV29-1, with unresolved D. V dropped 4 bases and J dropped 0 bases, with 11 bases sitting between them. CDR3 length: 14 amino acids. Germline CDR1 SQVTM, CDR2 ANQGSEA. This CDR3 reads CSVVGGDSTDTQYF. CDR3 nucleotides: TGCAGCGTTGTGGGTGGAGATAGCACAGATACGCAGTATTTT.

The chain carries TRBV27 and TRBJ2-7; 9 bases agree with TRBD2. The CDR3 totals 13 residues. Trimming at V came to 5 bases and at J to 3 bases, leaving 2 bases not matched to a gene. CDR1 MNHEY and CDR2 SMNVEV come from the germline V gene (reference sequence). For the CDR3, the DNA is TGTGCCAGCAGTCTTAGCGGGGGCTACGAGCAGTACTTC. Its translation: CASSLSGGYEQYF.

The chain joins TRBV25-1 to TRBJ1-1, with 7 bases aligning to TRBD1. CDR3 length equals 14 residues. V was pared by 6 bases and J by 4 bases, with 8 bases of the junction left unmatched. Germline assignment: CDR1 MGHDK and CDR2 SYGVNS. As DNA, the CDR3 is TGTGCCAGCAGAGGGACAGCGATCCTCACTGAAGCTTTCTTT. Encoded protein: CASRGTAILTEAFF.

There are a few counts of this clone. The chain carries TRBV13 and TRBJ2-1, with TRBD2 matching over 13 bases. The CDR3 has 16 residues. Trimming cost V 5 bases and J 9 bases; bases outside gene matches: 10. CDR1 and CDR2 from the germline V gene are PRHDT and FYEKMQ (reference sequence). The CDR3 region is CASSPWTSGSIGEQFF. In nucleotides, the CDR3 is TGTGCCAGCAGCCCATGGACTAGCGGGAGTATAGGTGAGCAGTTCTTC.

There are a few counts of this clone. The V gene is TRBV28, the J gene TRBJ2-2; TRBD2 matches 10 bases. The trim removed 6 bases at V and 3 bases at J, leaving 16 bases unmatched. The germline V gene has CDR1 MDHEN and CDR2 SYDVKM. The CDR3 sequence is 19 residues long. CDR3 sequence (DNA): TGTGCCAGCAGCTACGGCGACAGCGGGAGGGAGAGGTACACCGGGGAGCTGTTTTTT. This sequence encodes CASSYGDSGRERYTGELFF.

This clone has a handful of counts. The chain links TRBV2 to TRBJ2-2, with 9 bases lining up with TRBD2. This CDR3 comprises 15 residues. V shed 3 bases, J shed 6 bases, and the junction held 5 bases outside the gene matches. Germline values: CDR1 SNHLY, CDR2 FYNNEI. CDR3 amino acids: CASSEAGGIAGELFF. The CDR3 DNA reads as TGTGCCAGCAGTGAGGCGGGGGGGATCGCCGGGGAGCTGTTTTTT.

This clone was counted between two and nine times. The chain combines TRBV14 with TRBJ2-7; D not certain. V was clipped by 4 bases and J by 3 bases, with 19 bases between them. CDR1 is SGHDN and CDR2 is FVKESK in the germline V gene. The CDR3 sequence is 16 residues long. The CDR3 region has the DNA TGTGCCAGCAGCCGAAGTGGCGGTGATAGGTTCTACGAGCAGTACTTC. Its protein product is CASSRSGGDRFYEQYF.

This chain uses TRBV19 with TRBJ1-2; D is unclear. The CDR3 consists of 14 residues. V lost 6 bases to trimming and J lost 5 bases, with 16 bases between them. The germline CDR1 and CDR2 sequences are LNHDA and SQIVND (reference sequence). The DNA of the CDR3 is TGTGCCAGTAGCCTACAGAGTATGCTTTATGGCTACACCTTC. Protein sequence: CASSLQSMLYGYTF.

J is TRBJ2-6 and V is TRBV27; 7 nucleotides match TRBD1. Germline loops: CDR1 MNHEY, CDR2 SMNVEV (reference sequence). This CDR3 is built from 22 residues. With V trimmed by 2 bases and J by 0 bases, 19 bases remained unmatched. CDR3 DNA: TGTGCCAGCAGTTTAAACAGGGGAGTTAGGCAGGGGACACTCTCTGGGGCCAACGTCCTGACTTTC. Translation: CASSLNRGVRQGTLSGANVLTF.

The chain links TRBV18 to TRBJ2-7; TRBD2 matches at 7 bases. The germline V gene has CDR1 KGHSH and CDR2 LQKENI. J was trimmed by 4 bases and V by 2 bases; bases with no gene match: 8. The CDR3 spans 15 residues. The DNA for the CDR3 is TGTGCCAGCTCACCATACCGGGAGGAGATATACGAGCAGTACTTC. It specifies CASSPYREEIYEQYF.

This clone was found once. The gene calls are TRBV28 and TRBJ2-2; D might be TRBD1 (5 bases). This CDR3 comprises 15 residues. Trimming removed 7 bases at V and 6 bases at J, with 18 bases between. Germline CDR1 reads MDHEN; CDR2 reads SYDVKM. CDR3 sequence: CASNPAGLGAGELFF. CDR3 nucleotides: TGTGCCAGCAATCCAGCAGGGTTAGGTGCCGGGGAGCTGTTTTTT.

This clone showed up just a few times. This chain links TRBV30 with TRBJ1-5, with TRBD1 matching over 7 bases. The CDR3 contains 19 residues. With V trimmed by 3 bases and J by 2 bases, 19 bases remained unmatched. From germline, CDR1 is GTSNPN and CDR2 SVGIG (reference sequence). The CDR3 coding sequence is TGTGCCTGGAGCGACGACAACCCACAGGGGTCTTCGGGCAATCAGCCCCAGCATTTT. Its protein product is CAWSDDNPQGSSGNQPQHF.

Only a few counts were recorded for this clone. The chain joins TRBV6-1 to TRBJ2-3, with 8 bases fitting TRBD2. Germline V gives CDR1 MNHNS, CDR2 SASEGT. The J segment lost 6 bases and the V segment lost 2 bases, leaving 16 bases of the junction unmatched. The CDR3 covers 18 residues. The CDR3 DNA sequence: TGTGCCAGCAGTGAATACCTACCGGGAGGGGCCACCAAGGATACGCAGTATTTT. Translation: CASSEYLPGGATKDTQYF.